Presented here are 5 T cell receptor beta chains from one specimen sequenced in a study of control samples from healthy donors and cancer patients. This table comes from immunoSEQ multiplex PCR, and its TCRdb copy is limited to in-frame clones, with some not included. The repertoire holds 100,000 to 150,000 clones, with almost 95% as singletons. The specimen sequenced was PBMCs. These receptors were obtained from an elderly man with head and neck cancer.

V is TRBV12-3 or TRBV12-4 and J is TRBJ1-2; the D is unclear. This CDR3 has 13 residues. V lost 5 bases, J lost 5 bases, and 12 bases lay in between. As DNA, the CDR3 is TGTGCCAGCAGTACCAATGGGAGATATGGCTACACCTTC. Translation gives CASSTNGRYGYTF.

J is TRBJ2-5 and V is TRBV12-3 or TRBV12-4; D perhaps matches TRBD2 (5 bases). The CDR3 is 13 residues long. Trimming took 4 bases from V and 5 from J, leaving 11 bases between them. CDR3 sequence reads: CASSSDYSETQYF. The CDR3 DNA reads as TGTGCCAGCAGTTCCGACTATTCGGAGACCCAGTACTTC.

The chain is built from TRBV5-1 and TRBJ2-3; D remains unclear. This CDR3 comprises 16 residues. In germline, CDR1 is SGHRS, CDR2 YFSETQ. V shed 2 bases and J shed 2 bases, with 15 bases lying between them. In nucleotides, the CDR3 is TGCGCCAGCAGCTTAATTCCCGGCGGCGACACAGATACGCAGTATTTT. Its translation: CASSLIPGGDTDTQYF.

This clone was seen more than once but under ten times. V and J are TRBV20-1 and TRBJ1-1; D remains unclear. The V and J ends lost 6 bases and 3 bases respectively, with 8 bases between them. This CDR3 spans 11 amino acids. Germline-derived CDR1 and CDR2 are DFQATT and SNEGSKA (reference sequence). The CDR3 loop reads CSAEAHTEAFF. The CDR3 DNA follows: TGCAGTGCCGAGGCGCACACTGAAGCTTTCTTT.

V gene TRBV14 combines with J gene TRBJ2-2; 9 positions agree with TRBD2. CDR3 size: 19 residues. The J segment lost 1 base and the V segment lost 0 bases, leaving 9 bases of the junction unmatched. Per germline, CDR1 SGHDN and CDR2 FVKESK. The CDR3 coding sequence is TGTGCCAGCAGCCAAGATCTTGTTAGCGGGAGTTGGAACACCGGGGAGCTGTTTTTT. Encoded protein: CASSQDLVSGSWNTGELFF.